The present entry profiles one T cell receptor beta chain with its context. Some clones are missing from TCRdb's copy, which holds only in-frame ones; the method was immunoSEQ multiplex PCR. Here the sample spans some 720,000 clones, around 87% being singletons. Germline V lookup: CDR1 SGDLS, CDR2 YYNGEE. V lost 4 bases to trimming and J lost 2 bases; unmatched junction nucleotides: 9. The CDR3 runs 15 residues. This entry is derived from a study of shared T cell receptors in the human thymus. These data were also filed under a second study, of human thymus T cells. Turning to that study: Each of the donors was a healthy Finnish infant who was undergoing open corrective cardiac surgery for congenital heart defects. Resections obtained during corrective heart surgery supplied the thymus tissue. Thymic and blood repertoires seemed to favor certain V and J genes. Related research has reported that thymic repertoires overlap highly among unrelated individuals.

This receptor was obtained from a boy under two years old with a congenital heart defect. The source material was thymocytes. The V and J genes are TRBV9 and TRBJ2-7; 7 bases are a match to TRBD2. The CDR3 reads CASSLQAGTTYEQYF. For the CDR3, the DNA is TGTGCCAGCAGCCTCCAAGCTGGGACTACCTACGAGCAGTACTTC.